This T cell receptor (beta chain) was obtained from a study of T cells in Graves' hyperthyroidism and ophthalmopathy (dated by TCRdb to between 2017 and 2020). For the wider study: Peripheral blood samples were taken at initial diagnosis, before any treatment was given. TCR V-J signatures able to tell the groups apart were searched for in a discovery cohort of 100 patients, of whom over 40 had Graves' ophthalmopathy and 57 had stable Graves' hyperthyroidism. Whether ophthalmopathy could be predicted prospectively was tested in an independent validation cohort made up of under 20 hyperthyroidism patients plus 17 patients who later progressed to ophthalmopathy. The approximately 90 discovery patients were divided at random into training and test sets in a 7:3 ratio. In addition, the study compared T-cell repertoires in thyroid tissue and in blood from roughly six Graves' hyperthyroidism patients. After sampling, hyperthyroidism patients received methimazole starting at 30 mg daily, and ophthalmopathy patients received high-dose intravenous methylprednisolone. The paper reports TCR Vbeta CDR3 sequencing of approximately 130 peripheral blood samples: around 41 ophthalmopathy, approximately 74 hyperthyroidism and approximately 17 progressor patients. On the study overall, not on this receptor specifically: A 13 V-J signature model separated ophthalmopathy from stable hyperthyroidism, with approximately 87% sensitivity and 81.08% specificity in cross-validation and 80%/75% in testing. Sample size was not statistically predetermined, and investigators were not blinded to group allocation. Most expanded thyroid clonotypes (frequency above 0.001) were also detected in blood, suggesting blood repertoires may reflect thyroid immune responses. In validation, the model predicted progression to ophthalmopathy a median of approximately 6.6 months before onset, with about 67% sensitivity and about 75% specificity.

Hyperthyroidism patients were newly diagnosed, had a disease duration of under 2 months, and were aged 18 to 65 years. The study excluded patients with uncontrolled infections, other autoimmune diseases, pregnancy or lactation. Diagnoses were established on the basis of clinical symptoms, serum thyroxine and TRAb, thyroid ultrasound, and orbital computed tomography. Blood from progressor patients was drawn when they were first diagnosed with hyperthyroidism, before any ophthalmopathy symptoms appeared. Ficoll-Paque density gradient centrifugation was used to isolate PBMCs from under 11 ml of fresh peripheral blood. Progressor patients were defined as those initially diagnosed with Graves' hyperthyroidism in whom ophthalmopathy developed during follow-up. Total RNA was extracted with Trizol reagent, and quality was checked on an Agilent 2100 Bioanalyzer. CDR1 and CDR2, looked up from the germline V gene (reference sequence), are LGHDT and YNNKEL. The trim is 0 bases for V and 10 bases for J, with a gap of 13 bases between the germline ends. Measured from the cysteine to the phenylalanine, the CDR3 is 14 residues long. Kept here is only the CDR3 DNA, which spans 42 bases and is read in frame from base 1.

TCR beta CDR3 regions were amplified from RNA transcripts. The TCR CDR3 was subjected to a first round of RT-PCR using the HTBI primer set and the Qiagen OneStep RT-PCR kit. Libraries were constructed in a second round of multiplex PCR, after which size selection and purification were carried out. Sequencing of the libraries was done on an Illumina HiSeq2000 using paired-end 100 bp reads. In the original analysis: SOAPnuke was used to process the raw data, throwing out any read that contained adapters or uncalled bases, had a mean Phred below 15, or lacked an exact constant-primer or identifier match. High-quality paired reads were merged using COPE v1.2.5, and each unique nucleotide sequence was defined as a clonotype. MiTCR v1.1 was used to align the clonotypes against IMGT TRBV, TRBD and TRBJ reference segments. Analysis was restricted to V-J combinations with a frequency above 0.0001, which covered about 99% of repertoires. A TCS score was defined as the ratio between F50 (clonal expansion) and ExV (chaos), using BLOSUM62-based TCRdist between CDR3 peptides within each V-J. Welch's t-statistics and random forest reduced around 510 V-J features to 10 to 15, which were used in a naive Bayes classifier (R e1071). TCRdb reanalyzed the raw reads on its own, using fastp at Q25 for trimming and MiXCR for clone calling, and kept in-frame beta chains. One record per CDR3 amino acid sequence lists the most common genes and DNA. What appears here as the V and J calls and clone size reflects TCRdb's work, not the paper's. This sample comprises fewer than 900,000 distinct CDR3 sequences, about 19% of them detected only once. The ten biggest clones cover over 15% of the sample.

Ten or more counts support this clonotype. Its antigen is currently not known. No base-level quality is on record; no much larger clone is a single base apart. The origin of this receptor is a woman aged 45-65 years with Graves' hyperthyroidism that later progressed to Graves' ophthalmopathy. Sequencing was carried out using blood. Rearrangement joined TRBV3-1 to TRBJ2-1; a confident D gene designation cannot be given. The CDR3 in this case is CASSQDDSTSEQFF. The DNA sequence follows: TGTGCCAGCAGCCAAGATGATTCCACGTCCGAGCAGTTCTTC.